Listed below are T cell receptor beta chains from one sample, sequenced in a study of OX40 agonist ivuxolimab in advanced cancers. The protocol was immunoSEQ multiplex PCR, while the TCRdb copy is restricted to in-frame clones and leaves out a portion. The data hold about 40,000 clones, with approximately 90% observed a single time. The specimen was CD4+ or CD8+ T cells sorted from blood, collected in a trial of the OX40 agonist ivuxolimab. The receptor set was obtained from an adult with an advanced solid tumor such as melanoma, head and neck, liver or kidney cancer. The CDR3 runs from the conserved cysteine through the conserved F or W. Each record gives: clone size, V gene, J gene, D gene, CDR3 protein, CDR3 DNA. D genes are given only for firm matches. Some rows have no size entry. The others give once, few or many, or a class for an expanded clone.

abundance: .; v_gene: TRBV7-2; j_gene: TRBJ2-1; d_gene: TRBD2; CDR3aa: CASSLSGRNNEQFF; CDR3nt: TGTGCCAGCAGCCTTAGCGGGAGAAACAATGAGCAGTTCTTC
abundance: .; v_gene: TRBV11-3; j_gene: TRBJ2-2; d_gene: .; CDR3aa: CASSPFRGPNTGELFF; CDR3nt: TGTGCCAGCAGCCCCTTTAGGGGCCCGAACACCGGGGAGCTGTTTTTT
abundance: .; v_gene: TRBV9; j_gene: TRBJ2-3; d_gene: .; CDR3aa: CASSVEGGTTTDTQYF; CDR3nt: TGTGCCAGCAGCGTAGAAGGGGGGACTACCACAGATACGCAGTATTTT
abundance: .; v_gene: TRBV4-1; j_gene: TRBJ2-7; d_gene: .; CDR3aa: CASSTRDGAYEQYF; CDR3nt: TGCGCCAGCAGCACCCGGGACGGAGCCTACGAGCAGTACTTC
abundance: .; v_gene: TRBV28; j_gene: TRBJ1-3; d_gene: .; CDR3aa: CASSFEGFGNTIYF; CDR3nt: TGTGCCAGCAGTTTTGAGGGCTTCGGAAACACCATATATTTT
abundance: few; v_gene: TRBV7-6; j_gene: TRBJ2-1; d_gene: .; CDR3aa: CASSSSDEQFF; CDR3nt: TGTGCCAGCAGCTCTTCTGATGAGCAGTTCTTC
abundance: .; v_gene: TRBV6-5; j_gene: TRBJ2-1; d_gene: .; CDR3aa: CASSYFGTGNEQFF; CDR3nt: TGTGCCAGCAGTTACTTTGGTACCGGCAATGAGCAGTTCTTC
abundance: .; v_gene: TRBV4-1; j_gene: TRBJ1-3; d_gene: .; CDR3aa: CASSQVGDRGNTIYF; CDR3nt: TGCGCCAGCAGCCAAGTAGGGGATAGGGGAAACACCATATATTTT
abundance: once; v_gene: TRBV11-2; j_gene: TRBJ2-7; d_gene: .; CDR3aa: CASSVGGGPAYEQYF; CDR3nt: TGTGCCAGCAGCGTTGGGGGCGGGCCTGCTTACGAGCAGTACTTC
abundance: .; v_gene: TRBV21-1; j_gene: TRBJ2-1; d_gene: .; CDR3aa: CASSKNEGGSYNEQFF; CDR3nt: TGTGCCAGCAGCAAAAATGAGGGAGGCTCCTACAATGAGCAGTTCTTC